The text below deals with one T cell receptor beta chain. No antigen is known for it. These data originate in a study of cytomegalovirus exposure and HLA in healthy donors. Study results and caveats: With later analysis, a missense DCLRE1C variant became linked to TCR beta V- and J-gene trimming.

CDR1 is SGHRS, CDR2 YFSETQ, per germline. The V segment lost 4 bases and the J segment 1 base; nucleotides outside the gene matches: 16. The CDR3 contains 20 residues. Both 60 Vbeta primers and 13 Jbeta primers went into the PCR. Produced via immunoSEQ multiplex PCR; TCRdb's table is partial and in-frame only. The sample records some 110,000 clones, around 80% being singletons. Input material: PBMCs. This sequence joins TRBV5-1 and TRBJ2-3; 12 bases map to TRBD2. This clonotype originated in a woman aged 50 to 65 in good health and CMV-seropositive. CDR3 residues: CASSPNPSGGALWGTDTQYF. The CDR3 DNA reads TGCGCCAGCAGCCCAAATCCTAGCGGGGGGGCCCTGTGGGGCACAGATACGCAGTATTTT.